The T cell receptor (beta chain) under discussion was sequenced for a study of blood T cell repertoires in COVID-19 (dated by TCRdb to 2020 to 2021). For the wider study: Samples from collaborators originated in the United States, Italy and Spain and spanned both the acute and convalescent phases of COVID-19. The repertoires were made available in a free public database intended to serve as a resource for research on the immune response to SARS-CoV-2. Where available, HLA class I and class II types were taken from metadata supplied by the sample provider and were not determined by assay-based typing. Nearly every sample came with metadata listing a de-identified subject ID, COVID-19 status, age in years and sex. Samples came from the ongoing ImmuneRACE study (first 160 participants) plus 1,254 subjects from 6 global collaborators. The material from the prospective study consisted of cDNA or gDNA derived from T cells, B-cell-depleted T cells, or PBMCs. Subjects who had been exposed to COVID-19, were actively infected with it, or had recovered from it provided the deeply sampled blood TCRbeta repertoires that made up the dataset.

The collaborating institutions used their own protocols to collect whole blood in K2EDTA tubes. For TCRbeta analysis, collaborators shipped samples as frozen whole blood, isolated PBMCs, or DNA extracted from either of those sample types. As regards this clone: Its antigen is unknown. Per-base qualities were not stored, and no clone one base away is much larger.

Germline trimming: 6 bases from V, 2 bases from J; junction bases outside gene matches: 5. For CDR1 and CDR2, the germline V gene (reference sequence) lists LGHDT and YNNKEL. There are 14 amino acids in the CDR3, from cysteine to phenylalanine inclusive. Of the read, only the CDR3 DNA is kept; its 42 bases are in frame from base 1. Overall results and qualifications from the work: How much clinical and demographic metadata was included differed by source and by participant, and the metadata was provided uncurated.

The immunoSEQ Assay, a bias-controlled multiplex PCR, was used to amplify TCRbeta CDR3 regions from genomic DNA. In the paper's pipeline: The number of nucleated cells in each sample was estimated from the amplification of reference gene primers within the assay. To quantify the absolute abundance of each unique TCRbeta CDR3 rearrangement, sequence reads were collapsed and filtered. For each sample, productive Simpson clonality was calculated by taking the square root of Simpson's diversity index across productive rearrangements. In its TCRdb copy, this immuneACCESS table keeps in-frame sequences only and misses some clones. Where compared with another copy, unresolved V genes explain less than half of these, and the others have no known cause. The V and J calls and the clone size are those of that table, but D and trimming were determined from the DNA. Recorded for this sample are around 64,000 clones; around 85% of them occurred a single time. More than 15% of the sample is in the top ten clones.

The specimen sequenced was peripheral blood. Recombination joined TRBV3-1 (or the pseudogene TRBV3-2) with TRBJ1-2; the central 8 bases match TRBD1. The source of this sequence is a woman aged 80 or older with acute or convalescent COVID-19. CDR3 loop: CASSFDRGNYGYTF. In nucleotides, the sequence is TGTGCCAGCAGTTTCGACAGGGGCAACTATGGCTACACCTTC.